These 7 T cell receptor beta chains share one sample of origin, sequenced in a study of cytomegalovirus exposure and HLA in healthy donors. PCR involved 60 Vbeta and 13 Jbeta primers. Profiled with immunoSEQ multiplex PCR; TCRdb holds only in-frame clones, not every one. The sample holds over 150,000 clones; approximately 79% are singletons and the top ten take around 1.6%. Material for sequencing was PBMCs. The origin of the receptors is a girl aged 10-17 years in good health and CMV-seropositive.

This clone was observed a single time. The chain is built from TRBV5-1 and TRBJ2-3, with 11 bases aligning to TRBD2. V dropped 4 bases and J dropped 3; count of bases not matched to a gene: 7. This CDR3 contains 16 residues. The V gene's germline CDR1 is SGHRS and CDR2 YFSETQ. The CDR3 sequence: CASSPPGTSGTDTQYF. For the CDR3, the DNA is TGCGCCAGCAGCCCTCCCGGGACTAGCGGTACAGATACGCAGTATTTT.

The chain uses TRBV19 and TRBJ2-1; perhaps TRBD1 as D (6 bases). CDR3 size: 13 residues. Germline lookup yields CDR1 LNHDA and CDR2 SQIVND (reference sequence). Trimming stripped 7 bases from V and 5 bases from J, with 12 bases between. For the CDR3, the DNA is TGTGCCAGTAAGGACAGCCCTAACAATGAGCAGTTCTTC. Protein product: CASKDSPNNEQFF.

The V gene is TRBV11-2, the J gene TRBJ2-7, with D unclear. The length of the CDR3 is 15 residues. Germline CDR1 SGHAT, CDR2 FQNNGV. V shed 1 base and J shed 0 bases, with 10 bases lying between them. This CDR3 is CASSLAASGSYEQYF. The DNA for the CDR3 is TGTGCCAGCAGCTTAGCGGCGTCGGGCTCCTACGAGCAGTACTTC.

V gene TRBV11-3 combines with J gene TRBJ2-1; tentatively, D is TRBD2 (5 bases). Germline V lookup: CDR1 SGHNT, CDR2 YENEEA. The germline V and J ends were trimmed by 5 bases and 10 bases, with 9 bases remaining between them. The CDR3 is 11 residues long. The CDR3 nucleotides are TGTGCCAGCAGCGACCAGCGGGAGCAGTTCTTC. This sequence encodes CASSDQREQFF.

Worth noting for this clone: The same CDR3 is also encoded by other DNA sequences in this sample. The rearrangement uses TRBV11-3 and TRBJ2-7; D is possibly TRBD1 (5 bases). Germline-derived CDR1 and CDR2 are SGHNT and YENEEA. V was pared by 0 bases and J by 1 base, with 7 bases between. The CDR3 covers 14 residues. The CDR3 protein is CASSLEQGSYEQYF. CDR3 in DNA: TGTGCCAGCAGCTTAGAGCAGGGATCCTACGAGCAGTACTTC.

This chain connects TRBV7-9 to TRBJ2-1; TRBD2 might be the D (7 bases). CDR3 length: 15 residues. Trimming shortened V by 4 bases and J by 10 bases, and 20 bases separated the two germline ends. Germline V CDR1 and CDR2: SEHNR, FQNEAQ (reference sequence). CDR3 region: CASSWEGGAYREQFF. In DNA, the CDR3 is TGTGCCAGCAGCTGGGAGGGGGGGGCCTACCGGGAGCAGTTCTTC. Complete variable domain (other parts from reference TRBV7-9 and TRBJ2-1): DTGVSQNPRHKITKRGQNVTFRCDPISEHNRLYWYRQTLGQGPEFLTYFQNEAQLEKSRLLSDRFSAERPKGSFSTLEIQRTEQGDSAMYLCASSWEGGAYREQFFGPGTRLTVL.

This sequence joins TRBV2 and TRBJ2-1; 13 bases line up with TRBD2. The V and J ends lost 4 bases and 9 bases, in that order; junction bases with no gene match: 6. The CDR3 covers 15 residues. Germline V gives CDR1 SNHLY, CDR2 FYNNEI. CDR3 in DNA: TGTGCCAGCAGTGTACTAGCGGGGGGGATGGGTGAGCAGTTCTTC. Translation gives CASSVLAGGMGEQFF. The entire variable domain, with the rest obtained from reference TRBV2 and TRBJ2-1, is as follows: EPEVTQTPSHQVTQMGQEVILRCVPISNHLYFYWYRQILGQKVEFLVSFYNNEISEKSEIFDDQFSVERPDGSNFTLKIRSTKLEDSAMYFCASSVLAGGMGEQFFGPGTRLTVL.